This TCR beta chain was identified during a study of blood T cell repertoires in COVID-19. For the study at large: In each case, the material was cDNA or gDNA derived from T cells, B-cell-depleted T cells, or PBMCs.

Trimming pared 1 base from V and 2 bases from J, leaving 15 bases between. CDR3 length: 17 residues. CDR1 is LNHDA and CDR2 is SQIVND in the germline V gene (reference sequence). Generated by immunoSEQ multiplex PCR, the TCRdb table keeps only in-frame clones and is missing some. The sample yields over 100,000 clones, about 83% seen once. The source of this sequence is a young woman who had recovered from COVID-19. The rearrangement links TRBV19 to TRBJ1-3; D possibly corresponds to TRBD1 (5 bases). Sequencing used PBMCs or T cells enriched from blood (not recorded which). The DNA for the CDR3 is TGTGCCAGTAGTATAGGCCATAGACAGAACCCTGGAAACACCATATATTTT. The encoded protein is CASSIGHRQNPGNTIYF.